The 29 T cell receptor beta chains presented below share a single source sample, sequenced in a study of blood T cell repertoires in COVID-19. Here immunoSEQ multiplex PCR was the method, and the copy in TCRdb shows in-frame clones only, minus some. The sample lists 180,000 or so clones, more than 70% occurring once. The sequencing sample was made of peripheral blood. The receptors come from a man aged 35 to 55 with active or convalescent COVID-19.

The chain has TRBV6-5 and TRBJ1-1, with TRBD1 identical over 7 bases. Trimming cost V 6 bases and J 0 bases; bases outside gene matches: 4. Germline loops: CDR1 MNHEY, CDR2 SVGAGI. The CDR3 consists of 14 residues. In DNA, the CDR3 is TGTGCCAGCAGCTCCGGGACAGTGAACACTGAAGCTTTCTTT. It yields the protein CASSSGTVNTEAFF.

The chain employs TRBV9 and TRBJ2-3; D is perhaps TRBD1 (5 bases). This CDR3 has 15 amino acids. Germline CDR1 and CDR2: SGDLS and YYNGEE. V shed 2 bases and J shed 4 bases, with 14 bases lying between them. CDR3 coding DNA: TGTGCCAGCAGCGTGACAGATGATACTGCAGATACGCAGTATTTT. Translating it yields CASSVTDDTADTQYF.

CDR3 nucleotides: TGTGCCAGCAGTCGCCCCCGCGATAGCGTTGAAGAGACCCAGTACTTC. It codes for CASSRPRDSVEETQYF. The V and J genes are TRBV28 and TRBJ2-5, with a weak D call TRBD2 (5 bases). CDR1 MDHEN and CDR2 SYDVKM come from the germline V gene. V dropped 5 bases and J dropped 3 bases, with 19 bases sitting between them. This CDR3 comprises 16 residues. The full variable domain, rest sourced from reference TRBV28 and TRBJ2-5, is DVKVTQSSRYLVKRTGEKVFLECVQDMDHENMFWYRQDPGLGLRLIYFSYDVKMKEKGDIPEGYSVSREKKERFSLILESASTNQTSMYLCASSRPRDSVEETQYFGPGTRLLVL.

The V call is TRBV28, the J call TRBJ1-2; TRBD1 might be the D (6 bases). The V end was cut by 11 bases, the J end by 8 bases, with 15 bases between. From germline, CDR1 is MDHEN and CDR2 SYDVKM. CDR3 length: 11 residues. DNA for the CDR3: TGTGCCGCATGGGGGCTCGAGGGCTACACCTTC. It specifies CAAWGLEGYTF.

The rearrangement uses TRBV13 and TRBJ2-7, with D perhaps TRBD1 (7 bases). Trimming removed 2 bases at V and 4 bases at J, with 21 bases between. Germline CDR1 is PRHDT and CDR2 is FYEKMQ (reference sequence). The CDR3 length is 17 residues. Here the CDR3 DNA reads TGTGCCAGCAGCTTAATCGGGGGAGTCAGGGGGTATTACGAGCAGTACTTC. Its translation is CASSLIGGVRGYYEQYF.

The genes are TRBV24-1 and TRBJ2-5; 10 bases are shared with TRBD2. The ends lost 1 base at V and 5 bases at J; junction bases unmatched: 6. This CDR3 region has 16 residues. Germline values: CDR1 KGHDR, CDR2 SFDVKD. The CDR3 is CATSDLKAGGPETQYF. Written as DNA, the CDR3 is TGTGCCACCAGTGATTTAAAAGCGGGGGGGCCGGAGACCCAGTACTTC.

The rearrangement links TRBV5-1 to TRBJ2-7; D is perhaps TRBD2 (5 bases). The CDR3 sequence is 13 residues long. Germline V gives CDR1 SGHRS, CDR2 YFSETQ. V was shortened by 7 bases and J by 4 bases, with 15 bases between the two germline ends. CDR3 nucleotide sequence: TGCGCCAGCGCGGATCCAAGGACTTACGAGCAGTACTTC. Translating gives CASADPRTYEQYF.

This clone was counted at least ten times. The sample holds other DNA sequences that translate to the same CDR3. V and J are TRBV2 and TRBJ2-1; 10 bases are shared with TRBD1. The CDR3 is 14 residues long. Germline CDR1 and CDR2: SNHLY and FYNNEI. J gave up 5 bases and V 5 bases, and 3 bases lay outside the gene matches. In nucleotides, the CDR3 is TGTGCCAGCAGTAGGGACAGGGGTGACAATGAGCAGTTCTTC. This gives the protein CASSRDRGDNEQFF.

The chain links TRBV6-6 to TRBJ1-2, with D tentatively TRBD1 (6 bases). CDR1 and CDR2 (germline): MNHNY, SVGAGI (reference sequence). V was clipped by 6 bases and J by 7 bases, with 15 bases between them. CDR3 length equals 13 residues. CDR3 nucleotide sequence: TGTGCCAGCAGCCACCGAGGGGGGGCTGGCTACACCTTC. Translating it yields CASSHRGGAGYTF.

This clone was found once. The CDR3 spells CASNGAGNSPLHF. For the CDR3, the DNA is TGTGCCAGCAATGGGGCCGGGAATTCACCCCTCCACTTT. The chain recombines TRBV28 with TRBJ1-6, with a possible D match to TRBD1 (5 bases). Germline V gene sequence: CDR1 MDHEN, CDR2 SYDVKM. CDR3 length: 13 amino acids. V shed 7 bases and J shed 7 bases, with 11 bases lying between them.

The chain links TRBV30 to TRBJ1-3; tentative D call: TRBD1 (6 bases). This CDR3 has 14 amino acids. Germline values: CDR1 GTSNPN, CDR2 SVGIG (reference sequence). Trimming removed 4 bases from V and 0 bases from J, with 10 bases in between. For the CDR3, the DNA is TGTGCCTGGACAGGGGTTTTCTCTGGAAACACCATATATTTT. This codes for CAWTGVFSGNTIYF.

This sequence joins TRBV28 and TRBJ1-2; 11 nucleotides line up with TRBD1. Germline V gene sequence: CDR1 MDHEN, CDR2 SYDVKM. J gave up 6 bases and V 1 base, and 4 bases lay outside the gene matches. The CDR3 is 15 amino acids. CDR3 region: CASSLSGTGGDGYTF. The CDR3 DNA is TGTGCCAGCAGTTTATCCGGGACAGGGGGTGATGGCTACACCTTC.

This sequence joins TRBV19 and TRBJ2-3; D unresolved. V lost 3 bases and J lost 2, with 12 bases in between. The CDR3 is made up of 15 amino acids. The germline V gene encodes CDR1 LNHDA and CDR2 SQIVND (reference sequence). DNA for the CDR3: TGTGCCAGTAGTATCAGTGATTCCGACACAGATACGCAGTATTTT. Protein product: CASSISDSDTDTQYF.

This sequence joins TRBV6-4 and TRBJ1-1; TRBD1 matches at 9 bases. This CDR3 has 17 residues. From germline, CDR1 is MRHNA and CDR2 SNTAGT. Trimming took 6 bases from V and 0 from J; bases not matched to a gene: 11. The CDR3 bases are TGTGCCAGCAGGCATCCGGGACAGGGTACCATGAACACTGAAGCTTTCTTT. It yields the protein CASRHPGQGTMNTEAFF.

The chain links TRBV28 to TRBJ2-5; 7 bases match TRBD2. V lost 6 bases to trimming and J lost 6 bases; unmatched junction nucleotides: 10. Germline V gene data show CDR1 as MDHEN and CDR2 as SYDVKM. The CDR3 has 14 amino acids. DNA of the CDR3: TGTGCCAGCAGGCCTGGCGGGGGAGTGCAGACCCAGTACTTC. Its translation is CASRPGGGVQTQYF.

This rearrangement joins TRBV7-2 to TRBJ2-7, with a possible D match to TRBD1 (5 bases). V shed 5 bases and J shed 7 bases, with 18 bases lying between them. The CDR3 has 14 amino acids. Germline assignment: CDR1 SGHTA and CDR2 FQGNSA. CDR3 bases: TGTGCCAGCAGCCAAGATAGGGGAATAGGGGAGCAGTACTTC. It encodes CASSQDRGIGEQYF.

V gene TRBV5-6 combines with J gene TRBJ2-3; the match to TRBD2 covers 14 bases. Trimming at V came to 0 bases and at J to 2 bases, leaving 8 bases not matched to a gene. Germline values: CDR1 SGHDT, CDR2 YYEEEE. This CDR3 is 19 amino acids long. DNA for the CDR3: TGTGCCAGCAGCTTGGTGGTGACTAGCGGGGGGGTTTTCACAGATACGCAGTATTTT. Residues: CASSLVVTSGGVFTDTQYF.

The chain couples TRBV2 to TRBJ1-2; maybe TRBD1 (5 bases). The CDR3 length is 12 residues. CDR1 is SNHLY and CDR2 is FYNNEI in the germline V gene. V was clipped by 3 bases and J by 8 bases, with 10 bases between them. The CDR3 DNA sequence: TGTGCCAGCAGTGATGGGGGAGGAGGCTACACCTTC. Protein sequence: CASSDGGGGYTF.

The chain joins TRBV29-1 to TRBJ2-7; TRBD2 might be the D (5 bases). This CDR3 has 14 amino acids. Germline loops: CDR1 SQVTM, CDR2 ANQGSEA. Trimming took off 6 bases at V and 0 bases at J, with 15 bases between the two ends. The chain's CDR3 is CSVSGVDSSYEQYF. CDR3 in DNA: TGCAGCGTGTCCGGGGTAGATAGCTCCTACGAGCAGTACTTC.

CDR3: CASSVQNYNSPLHF. The DNA for the CDR3 is TGTGCCAGCAGCGTACAGAATTATAATTCACCCCTCCACTTT. V gene TRBV11-2 combines with J gene TRBJ1-6, with unresolved D. CDR1 and CDR2 from the germline V gene are SGHAT and FQNNGV. Between the trimmed V and J ends, which lost 5 bases and 4 bases, there was a span of 9 bases. This CDR3 region has 14 residues.

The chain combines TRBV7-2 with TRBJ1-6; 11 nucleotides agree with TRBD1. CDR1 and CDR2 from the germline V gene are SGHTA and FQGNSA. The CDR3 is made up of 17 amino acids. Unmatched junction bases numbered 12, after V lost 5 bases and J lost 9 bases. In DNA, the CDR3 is TGTGCCAGCAGCCCAGCGAAGTTCGGACAGGGGGCTTCACCCCTCCACTTT. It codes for CASSPAKFGQGASPLHF.

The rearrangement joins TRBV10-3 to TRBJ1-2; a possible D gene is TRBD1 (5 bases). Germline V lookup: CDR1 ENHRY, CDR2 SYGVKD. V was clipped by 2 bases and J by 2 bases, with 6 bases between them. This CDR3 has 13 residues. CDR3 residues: CAISEDSNYGYTF. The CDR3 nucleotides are TGTGCCATCAGTGAGGACAGCAACTATGGCTACACCTTC.

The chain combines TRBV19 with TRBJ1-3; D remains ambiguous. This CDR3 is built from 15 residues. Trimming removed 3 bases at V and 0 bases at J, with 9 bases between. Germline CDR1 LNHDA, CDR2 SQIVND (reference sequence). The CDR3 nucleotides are TGTGCCAGTAGTATTATTACGAGCTCTGGAAACACCATATATTTT. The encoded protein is CASSIITSSGNTIYF.

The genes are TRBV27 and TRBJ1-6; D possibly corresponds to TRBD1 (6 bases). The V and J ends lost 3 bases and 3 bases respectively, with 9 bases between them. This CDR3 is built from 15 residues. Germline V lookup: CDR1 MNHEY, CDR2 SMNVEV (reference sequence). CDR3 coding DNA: TGTGCCAGCAGTTTGGCAGGGGTCTATAATTCACCCCTCCACTTT. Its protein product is CASSLAGVYNSPLHF.

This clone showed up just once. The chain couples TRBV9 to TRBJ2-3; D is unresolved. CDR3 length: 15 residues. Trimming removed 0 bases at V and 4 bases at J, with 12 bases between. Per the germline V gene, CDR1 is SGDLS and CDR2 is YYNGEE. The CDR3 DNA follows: TGTGCCAGCAGCGTAGGGAGTGACGGGTCAGATACGCAGTATTTT. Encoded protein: CASSVGSDGSDTQYF.

The CDR3 bases are TGTGCCAGCAGTTACGGCACTAGCGGAGTCTACGAGCAGTACTTC. Protein product: CASSYGTSGVYEQYF. V is TRBV6-5 and J is TRBJ2-7, with 8 bases lining up with TRBD2. CDR3 size: 15 residues. Germline values: CDR1 MNHEY, CDR2 SVGAGI. The V segment lost 2 bases and the J segment 3 bases; nucleotides outside the gene matches: 6.

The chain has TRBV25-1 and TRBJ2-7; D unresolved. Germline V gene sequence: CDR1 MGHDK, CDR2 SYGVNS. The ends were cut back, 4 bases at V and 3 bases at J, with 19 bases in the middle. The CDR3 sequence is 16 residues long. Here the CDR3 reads CASSGKEKPPHYEQYF. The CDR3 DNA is TGTGCCAGCAGTGGAAAGGAGAAGCCCCCGCACTACGAGCAGTACTTC.

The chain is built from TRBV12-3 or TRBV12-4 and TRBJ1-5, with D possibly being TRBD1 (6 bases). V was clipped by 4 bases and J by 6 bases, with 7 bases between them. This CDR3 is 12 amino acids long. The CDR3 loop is CASSSRGQPQHF. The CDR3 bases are TGTGCCAGCAGTTCCAGGGGTCAGCCCCAGCATTTT.

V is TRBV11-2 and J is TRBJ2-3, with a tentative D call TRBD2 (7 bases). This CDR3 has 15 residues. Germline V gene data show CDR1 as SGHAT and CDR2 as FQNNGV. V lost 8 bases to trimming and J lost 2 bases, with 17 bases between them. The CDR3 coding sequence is TGTGCCAGCTCCCGGGGCGGGGGCCCCACAGATACGCAGTATTTT. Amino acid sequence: CASSRGGGPTDTQYF.